This T cell receptor beta chain was captured in a study of cytomegalovirus exposure and HLA in healthy donors. Study observations and caveats: Per published accounts, TCR beta sequences correctly predicted the HLA-A and HLA-B alleles of most subjects.

PCR amplification relied on 60 Vbeta primers (plus 13 Jbeta primers). Produced via immunoSEQ multiplex PCR; TCRdb's table is partial and in-frame only. In the table there are 100,000 to 150,000 clones, about 79% of which are singletons. The CDR3 runs to 16 residues. V dropped 6 bases and J dropped 6; count of bases not matched to a gene: 11. Germline V gives CDR1 LNHDA, CDR2 SQIVND (reference sequence). On this clone itself: Its antigen is currently unknown.

What was sequenced was PBMCs. The clonotype originates from a female donor in good health and CMV-seropositive. The genes are TRBV19 and TRBJ2-1, with 10 nucleotides matching TRBD1. The CDR3 DNA sequence: TGTGCCAGTAGGCCGGACAGGGGGGATTTCCCCAATGAGCAGTTCTTC. Translating gives CASRPDRGDFPNEQFF.